This T cell receptor (beta chain) was found in a study of OX40 agonist ivuxolimab in advanced cancers. Method: immunoSEQ multiplex PCR; TCRdb's copy keeps in-frame clones and lacks some. The sample gives about 60,000 clones, about 89% of which show up once; about 1% is in the top ten. The source of this sequence is an adult with an advanced solid tumor such as melanoma, head and neck, liver or kidney cancer. This sample comprised CD4+ or CD8+ T cells sorted from blood, obtained in a trial of the OX40 agonist ivuxolimab.

The CDR3 coding sequence is TGTGCCAGCAGCTTCGGTGTTGCCAAAAACATTCAGTACTTC. The encoded protein is CASSFGVAKNIQYF. The genes are TRBV5-6 and TRBJ2-4; no clear D. The length of the CDR3 is 14 residues. V lost 2 bases and J 1 base, leaving 7 bases between the germline ends. Germline V gene lookup returns CDR1 SGHDT and CDR2 YYEEEE. Drawing the rest from reference TRBV5-6 and TRBJ2-4, the complete variable domain is DAGVTQSPTHLIKTRGQQVTLRCSPKSGHDTVSWYQQALGQGPQFIFQYYEEEERQRGNFPDRFSGHQFPNYSSELNVNALLLGDSALYLCASSFGVAKNIQYFGAGTRLSVL.